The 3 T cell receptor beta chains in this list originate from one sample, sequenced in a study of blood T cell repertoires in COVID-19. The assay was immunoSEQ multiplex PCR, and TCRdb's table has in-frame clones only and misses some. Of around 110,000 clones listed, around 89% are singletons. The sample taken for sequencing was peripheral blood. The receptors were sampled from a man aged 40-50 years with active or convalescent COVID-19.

The DNA of the CDR3 is TGTGCCTGGAGAGACTCCAGCTCTGGAAACACCATATATTTT. This encodes CAWRDSSSGNTIYF. The rearrangement joins TRBV30 to TRBJ1-3; D unresolved. V lost 3 bases, J lost 0 bases, and 9 bases lay in between. This CDR3 comprises 14 residues. Germline CDR1 reads GTSNPN; CDR2 reads SVGIG (reference sequence). Full variable domain (rest looked up from reference TRBV30 and TRBJ1-3): SQTIHQWPATLVQPVGSPLSLECTVEGTSNPNLYWYRQAAGRGLQLLFYSVGIGQISSEVPQNLSASRPQDRQFILSSKKLLLSDSGFYLCAWRDSSSGNTIYFGEGSWLTVV.

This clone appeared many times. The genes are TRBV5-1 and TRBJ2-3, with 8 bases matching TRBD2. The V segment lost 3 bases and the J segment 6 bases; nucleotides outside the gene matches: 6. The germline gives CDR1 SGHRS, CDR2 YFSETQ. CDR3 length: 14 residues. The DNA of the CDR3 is TGCGCCAGCAGCTCGGGACTAGAGGGGGATACGCAGTATTTT. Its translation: CASSSGLEGDTQYF.

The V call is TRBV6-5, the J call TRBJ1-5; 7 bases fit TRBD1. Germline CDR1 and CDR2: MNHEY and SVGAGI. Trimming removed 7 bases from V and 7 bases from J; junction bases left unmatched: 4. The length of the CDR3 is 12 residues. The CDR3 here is CASNLGQQPQHF. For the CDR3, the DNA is TGTGCCAGCAACCTGGGACAGCAGCCCCAGCATTTT.